Listed here are 28 T cell receptor beta chains from one sample, sequenced in a study of Graves' ophthalmopathy and Graves' hyperthyroidism. Investigators amplified TCR beta CDR3 regions from RNA transcripts. Investigators did first-round RT-PCR with HTBI primers, then second-round multiplex PCR. From the multiplex PCR reads, TCRdb called clonotypes with MiXCR, one entry per CDR3 protein. The sample shows hundreds of thousands of distinct CDR3 sequences, about 41% of them seen only once. Input material: peripheral blood. Receptors were obtained from an adult man with Graves' ophthalmopathy.

Of note for this clonotype: Being one base from a much bigger clone, this may be a read error. The chain employs TRBV19 and TRBJ1-4; D ambiguous. Germline CDR1 LNHDA, CDR2 SQIVND (reference sequence). The CDR3 covers 10 residues. CDR3 sequence reads: CTSWDEKLFF. CDR3 nucleotides: TGTACCAGTTGGGATGAAAAACTGTTTTTT.

This rearrangement joins TRBV29-1 to TRBJ2-7, with D unclear. The V gene lost 0 bases and the J gene lost 3 bases, with 12 bases spanning the gap. This CDR3 comprises 14 residues. Per the germline V gene, CDR1 is SQVTM and CDR2 is ANQGSEA. This chain's CDR3 is CSVEDPDGYYEQYF. The CDR3 bases are TGCAGCGTTGAAGATCCTGACGGGTACTACGAGCAGTACTTC.

The genes are TRBV7-2 and TRBJ1-4, with D tentatively TRBD1 (6 bases). The CDR3 has 16 amino acids. Germline V gene lookup returns CDR1 SGHTA and CDR2 FQGNSA. V shed 5 bases and J shed 5 bases, with 18 bases lying between them. DNA of the CDR3: TGTGCCAGCAGCGCCTACCTGGGGGGGGCAAATGAAAAACTGTTTTTT. Translating it yields CASSAYLGGANEKLFF.

This clonotype has a count of ten or more. This sequence joins TRBV7-3 and TRBJ2-7, with TRBD1 as a possible D gene (5 bases). This CDR3 has 13 residues. Trimming removed 6 bases at V and 5 bases at J, with 14 bases between. CDR1 is SGHTA and CDR2 is FQGTGA in the germline V gene. The CDR3 nucleotides are TGTGCCAGCAGTTTATCAGGGTCCCACGAGCAGTACTTC. Its translation: CASSLSGSHEQYF.

The rearrangement uses TRBV29-1 and TRBJ1-1; possible D gene TRBD1, 6 bases. With 1 base removed from V and 0 bases from J, the gap between germline ends came to 9 bases. The CDR3 extends over 14 amino acids. Germline values: CDR1 SQVTM, CDR2 ANQGSEA. CDR3 loop: CSVEVRGLNTEAFF. The DNA of the CDR3 is TGCAGCGTTGAAGTCAGGGGTCTGAACACTGAAGCTTTCTTT.

About this clonotype: Sequence at one end of the junction differs from germline and may be a read error. The rearrangement joins TRBV11-3 to TRBJ2-2; 8 bases are shared with TRBD2. The CDR3 contains 17 residues. Germline V gene sequence: CDR1 SGHNT, CDR2 YENEEA. This CDR3 is CASSQASGSGLVGELFF. The DNA for the CDR3 is TGCGCCAGCAGCCAAGCAAGCGGGAGCGGGTTAGTCGGGGAGCTGTTTTTT.

V gene TRBV25-1 combines with J gene TRBJ1-1; the D is unclear. This CDR3 has 12 residues. The germline V and J ends were trimmed by 6 bases and 5 bases, with 10 bases remaining between them. From germline, CDR1 is MGHDK and CDR2 SYGVNS. The CDR3 DNA follows: TGTGCCAGCAGACACATGGGTACTGAAGCTTTCTTT. Translated: CASRHMGTEAFF.

The chain uses TRBV10-3 and TRBJ1-4; TRBD1 agrees at 7 bases. Trimming removed 2 bases from V and 5 bases from J; junction bases left unmatched: 8. The CDR3 is 16 amino acids. Germline V lookup: CDR1 ENHRY, CDR2 SYGVKD. The CDR3: CAISERDSSYNEKLFF. DNA of the CDR3: TGTGCCATCAGTGAGCGGGACAGTAGCTACAATGAAAAACTGTTTTTT.

This clonotype was observed at least ten times. This chain uses TRBV7-9 with TRBJ2-2; D is unclear. Per germline, CDR1 SEHNR and CDR2 FQNEAQ (reference sequence). CDR3 size: 14 residues. V was pared by 5 bases and J by 4 bases, with 11 bases between. The CDR3 DNA reads as TGTGCCAGCAGCCTGCTGGCGGTCACCGGGGAGCTGTTTTTT. The encoded protein is CASSLLAVTGELFF. Full variable domain (rest looked up from reference TRBV7-9 and TRBJ2-2): DTGVSQNPRHKITKRGQNVTFRCDPISEHNRLYWYRQTLGQGPEFLTYFQNEAQLEKSRLLSDRFSAERPKGSFSTLEIQRTEQGDSAMYLCASSLLAVTGELFFGEGSRLTVL.

The sample holds a few counts of this clonotype. V usage is TRBV4-1 and J usage is TRBJ1-6; TRBD1 is a possible D gene (6 bases). Germline V gene data show CDR1 as MGHRA and CDR2 as YSYEKL. Trimming removed 2 bases at V and 5 bases at J, with 13 bases between. This CDR3 contains 16 residues. The CDR3 spells CASSQRTVVNNSPLHF. For the CDR3, the DNA is TGCGCCAGCAGCCAACGGACAGTCGTTAATAATTCACCCCTCCACTTT.

The CDR3, as DNA: TGTGCTAGCCTTGACGTTGAAGCTTTCTTT. Translation: CASLDVEAFF. The V call is TRBV7-8, the J call TRBJ1-1; no reliable D call. Looked up from germline, CDR1 is SGHVS and CDR2 is FQNEAQ. This CDR3 has 10 amino acids.

The J gene is TRBJ1-1, the V gene TRBV2; D is perhaps TRBD1 (5 bases). Trimming removed 4 bases from V and 1 base from J, with 10 bases in between. The CDR3 sequence is 14 residues long. Germline-derived CDR1 and CDR2 are SNHLY and FYNNEI. CDR3 sequence reads: CASSVSQGNTEAFF. Here the CDR3 DNA reads TGTGCCAGCAGTGTTTCCCAGGGGAACACTGAAGCTTTCTTT.

This clonotype was recorded at least ten times. The DNA for the CDR3 is TGTGCCAGCAGCTTAGCGCGGGAAGCCGGGGAGCTGTTTTTT. It encodes CASSLAREAGELFF. This chain uses TRBV7-2 with TRBJ2-2, with a weak D call TRBD2 (6 bases). The length of the CDR3 is 14 residues. Trimming cost V 0 bases and J 6 bases, with 8 bases left between them. CDR1 and CDR2 from the germline V gene are SGHTA and FQGNSA.

V and J are TRBV10-3 and TRBJ1-6, with 9 bases lining up with TRBD1. The J segment lost 10 bases and the V segment lost 0 bases, leaving 4 bases of the junction unmatched. The CDR3 extends over 15 amino acids. From germline, CDR1 is ENHRY and CDR2 SYGVKD. DNA for the CDR3: TGTGCCATCAGTGAGTCCACAGGGGGCGGGTCACCCCTCCACTTT. Its translation is CAISESTGGGSPLHF.

A single count supports this clonotype. Sequence at one end of the junction differs from germline and may be a read error. The rearrangement links TRBV10-2 to TRBJ2-5, with D tentatively TRBD2 (5 bases). Looked up from germline, CDR1 is WSHSY and CDR2 is SAAADI. This CDR3 is 12 amino acids long. The CDR3 nucleotides read TGTGCCAGCGGACCACGAAAAGAGACCCAGTACTTC. Translating gives CASGPRKETQYF.

V is TRBV5-1 and J is TRBJ2-3, with D maybe TRBD2 (5 bases). Germline CDR1 reads SGHRS; CDR2 reads YFSETQ. The CDR3 runs to 16 residues. The ends were cut back, 0 bases at V and 0 bases at J, with 11 bases in the middle. The CDR3 region has the DNA TGCGCCAGCAGCTTGGCGGCCCGGGATAGCACAGATACGCAGTATTTT. This sequence encodes CASSLAARDSTDTQYF.

The chain combines TRBV5-1 with TRBJ1-1; no firm D call. The germline V gene has CDR1 SGHRS and CDR2 YFSETQ. V was clipped by 1 base and J by 1 base, with 11 bases between them. CDR3 length equals 15 residues. For the CDR3, the DNA is TGCGCCAGCAGCTTGACCACCCCGTGGAACACTGAAGCTTTCTTT. This codes for CASSLTTPWNTEAFF.

This clonotype was seen many times. CDR3 sequence reads: CASSRDTSSSGNTIYF. CDR3 bases: TGTGCCAGTAGCCGGGACACCTCGAGCTCTGGAAACACCATATATTTT. The genes are TRBV19 and TRBJ1-3; TRBD1 might be the D (6 bases). Trimming stripped 6 bases from V and 0 bases from J, with 15 bases between. The CDR3 has 16 residues. Germline V lookup: CDR1 LNHDA, CDR2 SQIVND (reference sequence).

The V gene is TRBV11-2, the J gene TRBJ2-7, with TRBD2 matching 8 bases. The CDR3 contains 15 residues. Germline CDR1 SGHAT, CDR2 FQNNGV. J gave up 4 bases and V 6 bases, and 11 bases lay outside the gene matches. This CDR3 reads CASSTGGGIGYEQYF. In DNA form, the CDR3 reads TGTGCCAGCAGTACGGGCGGGGGGATAGGGTACGAGCAGTACTTC. The variable domain in full, with the rest retrieved from reference TRBV11-2 and TRBJ2-7, is EAGVAQSPRYKIIEKRQSVAFWCNPISGHATLYWYQQILGQGPKLLIQFQNNGVVDDSQLPKDRFSAERLKGVDSTLKIQPAKLEDSAVYLCASSTGGGIGYEQYFGPGTRLTVT.

Many counts were recorded for this clonotype. The gene calls are TRBV9 and TRBJ1-3; 9 nucleotides match TRBD1. The CDR3 sequence is 14 residues long. Germline assignment: CDR1 SGDLS and CDR2 YYNGEE. Trimming took 3 bases from V and 4 from J; bases not matched to a gene: 2. The CDR3 loop is CASSEQGAGNTIYF. CDR3 nucleotides: TGTGCCAGCAGCGAACAGGGGGCCGGAAACACCATATATTTT.

The chain combines TRBV4-3 with TRBJ1-1; no clear D. The V and J ends lost 1 base and 6 bases respectively, with 9 bases between them. Germline-derived CDR1 and CDR2 are LGHNA and YSLEER. This CDR3 is built from 13 residues. This chain's CDR3 is CASSQGLGSEAFF. The CDR3 nucleotides are TGCGCCAGCAGCCAAGGCTTGGGGTCTGAAGCTTTCTTT.

This clonotype has a count of ten or more. The rearrangement links TRBV11-2 to TRBJ1-1, with D maybe TRBD1 (5 bases). Germline V lookup: CDR1 SGHAT, CDR2 FQNNGV. V gave up 3 bases and J gave up 4 bases, with 12 bases separating them. The CDR3 is 14 residues long. For the CDR3, the DNA is TGTGCCAGCAGCTTTCTGGACACCGGCACTGAAGCTTTCTTT. As protein: CASSFLDTGTEAFF.

This chain joins TRBV25-1 and TRBJ2-2; D might be TRBD1 (5 bases). CDR3 size: 13 residues. V gave up 3 bases and J gave up 10 bases, with 12 bases separating them. The germline gives CDR1 MGHDK, CDR2 SYGVNS. The CDR3 DNA follows: TGTGCCAGCAGTGATCGTGGGGCCGAGGAGCTGTTTTTT. It translates to CASSDRGAEELFF.

J is TRBJ1-1 and V is TRBV10-3; maybe TRBD1 (5 bases). In germline, CDR1 is ENHRY, CDR2 SYGVKD. There are 21 residues in the CDR3. V lost 8 bases and J 2 bases, leaving 36 bases between the germline ends. CDR3 residues: CAISPSESAGGRAGLNTEAFF. CDR3 nucleotides: TGTGCCATCTCCCCGAGTGAGTCGGCCGGGGGAAGGGCAGGATTAAACACTGAAGCTTTCTTT.

This clonotype was picked up a small number of times. The gene calls are TRBV5-6 and TRBJ1-4, with 8 bases lining up with TRBD1. The trim removed 2 bases at V and 8 bases at J, leaving 2 bases unmatched. Germline V gene data show CDR1 as SGHDT and CDR2 as YYEEEE. CDR3 size: 13 residues. CDR3 region: CASSFRGQEKLFF. CDR3 DNA sequence: TGTGCCAGCAGCTTCAGGGGGCAAGAAAAACTGTTTTTT.

This clonotype has a count of ten or more. The chain couples TRBV5-8 to TRBJ1-1, with D unresolved. The CDR3 totals 16 residues. Germline V gene sequence: CDR1 SGHTS, CDR2 YDEGEE. The V gene lost 4 bases and the J gene lost 1 base, with 17 bases spanning the gap. Written as DNA, the CDR3 is TGTGCCAGCAGCCCCCAGAGGATTACATCGAACACTGAAGCTTTCTTT. Encoded protein: CASSPQRITSNTEAFF.

The chain has TRBV6-5 and TRBJ2-2; D unclear. V lost 0 bases and J 4 bases, leaving 9 bases between the germline ends. Germline CDR1 and CDR2: MNHEY and SVGAGI. This CDR3 comprises 15 residues. CDR3 amino acids: CASSYSYRSTGELFF. Written as DNA, the CDR3 is TGTGCCAGCAGTTACTCGTACAGAAGCACCGGGGAGCTGTTTTTT.

The chain has TRBV12-3 or TRBV12-4 and TRBJ1-5; D possibly corresponds to TRBD1 (5 bases). The CDR3 spans 16 residues. V lost 6 bases and J 2 bases, leaving 17 bases between the germline ends. CDR3 sequence: CASSLGGPTGNQPQHF. CDR3 bases: TGTGCCAGCAGCTTGGGGGGACCCACGGGCAATCAGCCCCAGCATTTT.